The 9 T cell receptor beta chains reported below all come from one sample, sequenced in a study of shared clonotypes between healthy human individuals. Generated by immunoSEQ multiplex PCR, the TCRdb table keeps only in-frame clones and is missing some. The profile shows 950,000 to 1,300,000 clones, approximately 76% of them singletons. Sequencing input: memory CD4+ T cells sorted from blood. The subset: CD45RA-negative fraction. These TCRs come from a man between 18 and 29 years old in good health.

This clone has only one observation. The chain combines TRBV10-3 with TRBJ2-5; 7 bases align to TRBD2. Trimming took 3 bases from V and 1 from J; bases not matched to a gene: 5. The CDR3 length is 15 residues. Germline V gene lookup returns CDR1 ENHRY and CDR2 SYGVKD. Here the CDR3 reads CAISESGVAQETQYF. CDR3 sequence (DNA): TGTGCCATCAGTGAAAGCGGGGTTGCCCAAGAGACCCAGTACTTC.

The chain has TRBV19 and TRBJ2-7; tentative D call: TRBD2 (5 bases). The CDR3 runs 14 residues. Trimming cost V 2 bases and J 6 bases, with 14 bases left between them. Germline V CDR1 and CDR2: LNHDA, SQIVND (reference sequence). This CDR3 reads CASSISREGREQYF. The DNA of the CDR3 is TGTGCCAGTAGTATATCGAGGGAAGGACGCGAGCAGTACTTC.

As for this clone: This same CDR3 is encoded by further DNA sequences in the sample. The rearrangement uses TRBV30 and TRBJ1-5, with TRBD1 matching 10 bases. Trimming removed 1 base from V and 0 bases from J; junction bases left unmatched: 3. This CDR3 has 16 amino acids. Germline CDR1 GTSNPN, CDR2 SVGIG (reference sequence). This chain's CDR3 is CAWSATGGFSNQPQHF. The CDR3 region has the DNA TGTGCCTGGAGTGCGACAGGGGGCTTTAGCAATCAGCCCCAGCATTTT.

This chain connects TRBV18 to TRBJ1-2; 8 bases are a match to TRBD1. The CDR3 has 16 residues. After removal of 6 bases from V and 2 bases from J, the junction contained 11 bases not matched to a gene. Germline CDR1 is KGHSH and CDR2 is LQKENI. This CDR3 reads CASSRSRTGRNYGYTF. The CDR3, as DNA: TGTGCCAGCTCTCGATCCCGGACAGGGCGCAACTATGGCTACACCTTC.

In its sample, this clone was seen once. The chain is built from TRBV2 and TRBJ2-7; unclear D gene. The CDR3 extends over 15 amino acids. The V end lost 0 bases, the J end lost 2 bases, and 11 bases lay between the germline ends. Germline V gives CDR1 SNHLY, CDR2 FYNNEI. CDR3 amino acids: CASSEAGYSAYEQYF. CDR3 DNA sequence: TGTGCCAGCAGTGAAGCCGGATATTCAGCCTACGAGCAGTACTTC.

This clone turned up a few times. The chain combines TRBV10-3 with TRBJ1-4, with 7 bases lining up with TRBD1. Germline CDR1 reads ENHRY; CDR2 reads SYGVKD. V shed 10 bases, J shed 0 bases, and the junction held 8 bases outside the gene matches. This CDR3 has 15 residues. The CDR3 sequence is CASRQGPATNEKLFF. CDR3 DNA: TGTGCCAGCCGACAGGGCCCAGCAACTAATGAAAAACTGTTTTTT.

This clone has a single count. This chain connects TRBV28 to TRBJ2-5; the D is unclear. The DNA end lines up better with TRBJ2-7; the J call may be wrong. There are 11 residues in the CDR3. Germline lookup yields CDR1 MDHEN and CDR2 SYDVKM. CDR3 residues: CASSLSHEQYF. The CDR3 region has the DNA TGTGCCAGCAGTCTGTCCCACGAGCAGTACTTC.

Of note for this clone: Other DNA sequences in the sample encode the same CDR3. The chain uses TRBV6-1 and TRBJ2-7; D not certain. Trimming pared 2 bases from V and 2 bases from J, leaving 7 bases between. CDR3 length: 13 residues. Germline CDR1 is MNHNS and CDR2 is SASEGT. The CDR3 nucleotides are TGTGCCAGCAGTGAAAGGTTACCCTACGAGCAGTACTTC. This codes for CASSERLPYEQYF.

The chain employs TRBV3-2 and TRBJ1-3. TRBV3-2 is a pseudogene. This CDR3 is 8 amino acids long. The CDR3 loop reads CASSRGYF. Here the CDR3 DNA reads TGTGCCAGCAGCCGCGGGTATTTT.